A selection of T cell receptor beta chains follows, all from one sample in a study of blood T cell repertoires in COVID-19. The protocol was immunoSEQ multiplex PCR, while the TCRdb copy is restricted to in-frame clones and leaves out a portion. The sample holds around 77,000 clones, 82% seen once. Sequencing was performed on peripheral blood. These receptors were taken from a human donor in a cohort sampled during active COVID-19. Each CDR3 is given with its conserved first and last residue. Each record gives: clone size, V gene, J gene, D gene, CDR3 protein, CDR3 DNA. The D gene is left open where the match is weak. Rows give clone size only sometimes, using once, few, many, or a class for an expanded clone.

few	TRBV6-2/TRBV6-3	TRBJ1-5	.	CASSYSGANQPQHF	TGTGCCAGCAGTTACAGCGGGGCTAATCAGCCCCAGCATTTT
.	TRBV19	TRBJ1-5	.	CASSTQGTQPQHF	TGTGCCAGTAGTACCCAGGGGACTCAGCCCCAGCATTTT
.	TRBV7-8	TRBJ2-7	.	CASSFSGTGEQYF	TGTGCCAGCAGCTTTAGTGGGACTGGAGAGCAGTACTTC
few	TRBV7-6	TRBJ2-7	TRBD1	CASSFGGQAIYEQYF	TGTGCCAGCAGCTTCGGGGGACAGGCCATCTACGAGCAGTACTTC
.	TRBV7-2	TRBJ1-2	.	CASIPGGGRGYGYTF	TGTGCCAGCATCCCCGGGGGGGGGCGCGGCTATGGCTACACCTTC
.	TRBV5-6	TRBJ2-1	.	CASSSTTGGISYNEQFF	TGTGCCAGCAGCTCGACGACAGGTGGCATCTCCTACAATGAGCAGTTCTTC
.	TRBV2	TRBJ1-6	.	CASSPGLGNSPLHF	TGTGCCAGCAGTCCAGGTTTAGGTAATTCACCCCTCCACTTT
.	TRBV5-5	TRBJ1-1	.	CASSLVSTGDYTEAFF	TGTGCCAGCAGCTTGGTTAGTACAGGTGACTACACTGAAGCTTTCTTT
once	TRBV3-1/TRBV3-2	TRBJ2-7	TRBD1	CASSRIPGQGPYEQYF	TGTGCCAGCAGCCGCATCCCGGGACAGGGCCCCTACGAGCAGTACTTC
.	TRBV5-6	TRBJ2-7	.	CASSSFSAVAF	TGTGCCAGCAGCTCCTTTTCAGCGGTGGCCTTC
.	TRBV27	TRBJ1-2	.	CASSPQQFPNYGYTF	TGTGCCAGCAGTCCCCAACAGTTTCCTAACTATGGCTACACCTTC
.	TRBV4-1	TRBJ1-2	TRBD1	CASSPTGISGYTF	TGCGCCAGCAGCCCGACAGGGATTTCGGGCTACACCTTC
.	TRBV18	TRBJ2-7	.	CASSRSSGISYEQYF	TGTGCCAGCTCACGATCCTCGGGGATTTCCTACGAGCAGTACTTC
.	TRBV10-3	TRBJ1-5	.	CAISEGRKGYNQPQHF	TGTGCCATCAGTGAGGGGAGAAAAGGGTACAATCAGCCCCAGCATTTT
few	TRBV6-5	TRBJ1-2	.	CASSYSRGAGGYTF	TGTGCCAGCAGTTACTCGCGGGGGGCGGGAGGCTACACCTTC
.	TRBV2	TRBJ1-2	.	CASNWEGTRYGYTF	TGTGCCAGCAATTGGGAGGGGACACGCTACGGCTACACCTTC
few	TRBV5-4	TRBJ1-1	TRBD1	CASSPLTGGYTEAFF	TGTGCCAGCAGCCCTCTGACAGGGGGTTACACTGAAGCTTTCTTT
.	TRBV7-8	TRBJ1-2	.	CASSFSRGHYGYTF	TGTGCCAGCAGCTTTTCCAGGGGCCACTATGGCTACACCTTC
.	TRBV7-9	TRBJ2-7	.	CASSLVRGYSYEQYF	TGTGCCAGCAGCTTAGTGCGGGGTTACTCCTACGAGCAGTACTTC
once	TRBV4-1	TRBJ1-2	.	CASSQAVGQNYGYTF	TGCGCCAGCAGCCAAGCCGTAGGACAGAACTATGGCTACACCTTC
.	TRBV5-4	TRBJ1-1	TRBD1	CASSSTGEAEAFF	TGTGCCAGCAGCTCGACAGGGGAGGCTGAAGCTTTCTTT
.	TRBV6-5	TRBJ2-7	.	CASSRTATYEQYF	TGTGCCAGCTCGAGGACAGCAACCTACGAGCAGTACTTC
.	TRBV7-9	TRBJ1-5	TRBD1	CASSSTTGNQPQHF	TGTGCCAGCAGCTCCACGACAGGGAATCAGCCCCAGCATTTT
.	TRBV12-5	TRBJ2-1	TRBD1	CASGSNPGTGPNEQFF	TGTGCTAGTGGTTCCAATCCCGGGACAGGGCCGAATGAGCAGTTCTTC
once	TRBV19	TRBJ2-3	.	CASSIQTRSTDTQYF	TGTGCCAGTAGTATACAGACACGAAGCACAGATACGCAGTATTTT
.	TRBV11-2	TRBJ2-7	.	CASSPDRNIRQYF	TGTGCCAGCAGCCCCGACAGAAATATAAGGCAGTACTTC
.	TRBV4-1	TRBJ2-7	TRBD2	CASSQVRFPSGGGEQYF	TGCGCCAGCAGCCAAGTAAGGTTCCCTAGCGGGGGAGGAGAGCAGTACTTC
once	TRBV19	TRBJ1-2	.	CASSISGPTGYTF	TGTGCCAGTAGTATCTCAGGGCCCACGGGCTACACCTTC
.	TRBV4-1	TRBJ2-7	.	CASSQDGRRGYEQYF	TGCGCCAGCAGCCAAGATGGTCGGCGGGGCTACGAGCAGTACTTC